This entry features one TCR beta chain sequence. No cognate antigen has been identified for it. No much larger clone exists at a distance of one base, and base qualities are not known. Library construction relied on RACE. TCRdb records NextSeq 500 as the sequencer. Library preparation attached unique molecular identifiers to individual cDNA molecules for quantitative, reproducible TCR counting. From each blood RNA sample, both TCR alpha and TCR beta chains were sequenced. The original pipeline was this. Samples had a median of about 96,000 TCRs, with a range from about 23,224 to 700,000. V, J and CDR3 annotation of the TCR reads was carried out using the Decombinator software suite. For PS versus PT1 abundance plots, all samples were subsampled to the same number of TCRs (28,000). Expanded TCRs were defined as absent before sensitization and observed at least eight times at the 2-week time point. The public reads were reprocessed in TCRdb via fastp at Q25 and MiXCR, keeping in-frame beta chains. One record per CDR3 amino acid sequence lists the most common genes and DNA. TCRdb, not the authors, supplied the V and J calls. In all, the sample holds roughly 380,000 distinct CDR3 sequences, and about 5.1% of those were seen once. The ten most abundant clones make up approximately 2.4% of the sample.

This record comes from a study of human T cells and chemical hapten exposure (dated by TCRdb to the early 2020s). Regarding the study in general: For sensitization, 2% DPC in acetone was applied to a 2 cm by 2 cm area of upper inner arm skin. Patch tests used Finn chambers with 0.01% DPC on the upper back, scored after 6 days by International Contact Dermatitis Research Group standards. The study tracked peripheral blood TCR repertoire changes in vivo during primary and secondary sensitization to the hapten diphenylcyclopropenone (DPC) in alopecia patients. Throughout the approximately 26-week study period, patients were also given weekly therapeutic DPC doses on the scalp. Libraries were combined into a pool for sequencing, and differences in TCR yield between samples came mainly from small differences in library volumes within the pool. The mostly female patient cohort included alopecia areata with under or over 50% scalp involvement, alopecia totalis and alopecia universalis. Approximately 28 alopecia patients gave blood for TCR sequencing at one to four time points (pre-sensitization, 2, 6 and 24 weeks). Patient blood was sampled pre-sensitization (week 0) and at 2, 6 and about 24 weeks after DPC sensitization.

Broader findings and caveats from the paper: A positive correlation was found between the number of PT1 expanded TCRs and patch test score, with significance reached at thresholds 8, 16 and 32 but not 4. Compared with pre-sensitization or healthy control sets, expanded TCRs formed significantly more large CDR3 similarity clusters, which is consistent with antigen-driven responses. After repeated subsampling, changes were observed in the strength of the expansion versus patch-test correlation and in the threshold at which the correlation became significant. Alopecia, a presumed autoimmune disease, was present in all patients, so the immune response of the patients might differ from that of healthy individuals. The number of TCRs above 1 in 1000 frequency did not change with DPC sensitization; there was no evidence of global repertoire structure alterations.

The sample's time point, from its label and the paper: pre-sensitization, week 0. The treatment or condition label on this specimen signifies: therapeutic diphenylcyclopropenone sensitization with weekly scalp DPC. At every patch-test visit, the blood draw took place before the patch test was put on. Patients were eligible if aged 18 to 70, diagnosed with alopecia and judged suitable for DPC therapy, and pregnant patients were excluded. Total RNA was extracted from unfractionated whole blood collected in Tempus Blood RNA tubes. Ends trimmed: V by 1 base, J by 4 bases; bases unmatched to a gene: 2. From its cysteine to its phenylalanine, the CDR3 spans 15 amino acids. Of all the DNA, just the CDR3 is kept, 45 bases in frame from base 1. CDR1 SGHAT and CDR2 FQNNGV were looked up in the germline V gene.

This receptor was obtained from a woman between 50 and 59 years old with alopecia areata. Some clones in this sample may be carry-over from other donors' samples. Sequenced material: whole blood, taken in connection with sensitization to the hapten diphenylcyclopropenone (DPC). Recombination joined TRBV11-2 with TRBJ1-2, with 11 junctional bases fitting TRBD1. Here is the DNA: TGTGCCAGCAGCTTAGGGACAGGGGGCTTCTATGGCTACACCTTC. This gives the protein CASSLGTGGFYGYTF.